This T cell receptor (beta chain) stems from a study of T cells after yellow fever vaccination. MiXCR, applied by TCRdb to the 5' RACE reads, yields one record per CDR3 protein. The sample contains 250,000 to 300,000 distinct CDR3 sequences, around 4.9% of which appear only once. The germline V gene encodes CDR1 DFQATT and CDR2 SNEGSKA (reference sequence). There are 12 residues in the CDR3. With 0 bases removed from V and 14 bases from J, the gap between germline ends came to 11 bases. Study conclusions and caveats: Compared with primary, the secondary response was weaker and peaked at day 5, not 15. Reappearance after the booster was seen for most primary-vaccination clones, at roughly 96% CD4 and 75% to 90% CD8.

The table lists this clonotype with many counts. The antigen remains unidentified. The chain carries TRBV20-1 and TRBJ1-6; D is undetermined. The sample in question was CD4+ T cells sorted from PBMCs, obtained on the day of the yellow fever booster vaccination. This receptor was taken from a man in his late teens or twenties who received the YFV17D yellow fever vaccine. As DNA, the CDR3 is TGCAGTGCTAGAGATACCACAGTCGCCCTCCACTTT. Its translation is CSARDTTVALHF.